A single sample gave rise to the 14 T cell receptor beta chains below, sequenced in a study of graft-versus-host responses after intestinal transplantation. Only in-frame clones appear in the TCRdb table, and some are missing; sequencing was by immunoSEQ multiplex PCR. The table records some 24,000 clones, about 39% of them present only once. Material: alloreactive CD4+ T cells from a mixed lymphocyte reaction culture, obtained before intestinal transplant. The subset: CFSE-low proliferating T cells sorted from roughly six-day pre-transplant mixed lymphocyte reaction (GvH or HvG direction). The receptors were sampled from a human patient who received an intestinal transplant.

The V call is TRBV2, the J call TRBJ1-1, with no clear D. V gave up 5 bases and J gave up 3 bases, with 10 bases separating them. CDR3 length equals 13 residues. Germline V CDR1 and CDR2: SNHLY, FYNNEI. This CDR3 is CASSIRSDTEAFF. CDR3 DNA sequence: TGTGCCAGCAGTATCAGGTCGGACACTGAAGCTTTCTTT.

The CDR3 spells CSVGGGTGAQTQYF. For the CDR3, the DNA is TGCAGCGTTGGGGGCGGGACAGGGGCCCAGACCCAGTACTTC. V and J are TRBV29-1 and TRBJ2-5; 10 bases line up with TRBD1. This CDR3 has 14 residues. V shed 4 bases and J 6 bases; nucleotides not matched to a gene: 8. CDR1 and CDR2 (germline): SQVTM, ANQGSEA.

This clone was seen a few times. This rearrangement joins TRBV6-6 to TRBJ2-1, with a possible D match to TRBD1 (6 bases). The CDR3 has 14 amino acids. Germline V gene lookup returns CDR1 MNHNY and CDR2 SVGAGI (reference sequence). Trimming pared 0 bases from V and 9 bases from J, leaving 12 bases between. CDR3 sequence: CASSYSSGGREQFF. The CDR3, as DNA: TGTGCCAGCAGTTACTCGTCTGGGGGCCGTGAGCAGTTCTTC.

This clone was found a few times. The chain is built from TRBV18 and TRBJ1-5; TRBD1 is a possible D gene (6 bases). The length of the CDR3 is 18 residues. Germline CDR1 and CDR2: KGHSH and LQKENI. V was shortened by 6 bases and J by 0 bases, with 21 bases between the two germline ends. CDR3 nucleotides: TGTGCCAGCTCGCAAGTACAAGGACAGCCTTATAGCAATCAGCCCCAGCATTTT. Protein product: CASSQVQGQPYSNQPQHF. The full variable domain, its missing parts supplied by reference TRBV18 and TRBJ1-5, is NAGVMQNPRHLVRRRGQEARLRCSPMKGHSHVYWYRQLPEEGLKFMVYLQKENIIDESGMPKERFSAEFPKEGPSILRIQQVVRGDSAAYFCASSQVQGQPYSNQPQHFGDGTRLSIL.

This sequence joins TRBV2 and TRBJ2-7; D perhaps matches TRBD2 (6 bases). From germline, CDR1 is SNHLY and CDR2 FYNNEI. The CDR3 consists of 15 residues. V lost 2 bases and J lost 4, with 15 bases in between. The DNA of the CDR3 is TGTGCCAGCAGTGAAACCGGGACTGCCCTGTACGAGCAGTACTTC. Translating it yields CASSETGTALYEQYF.

The V and J genes are TRBV6-5 and TRBJ1-1; D is possibly TRBD1 (5 bases). Germline CDR1 and CDR2: MNHEY and SVGAGI. V lost 5 bases and J lost 1, with 8 bases in between. This CDR3 is 13 amino acids long. In DNA form, the CDR3 reads TGTGCCAGCAGTGCCCAGGGGAACACTGAAGCTTTCTTT. This encodes CASSAQGNTEAFF.

This clone has just a few counts. The chain recombines TRBV28 with TRBJ2-7, with 9 positions matching TRBD2. This CDR3 has 17 amino acids. The germline CDR1 and CDR2 sequences are MDHEN and SYDVKM. V was pared by 1 base and J by 7 bases, with 14 bases of the junction left unmatched. The CDR3 reads CASSLSRFAGGRREQYF. The CDR3 DNA is TGTGCCAGCAGTTTATCTAGGTTCGCGGGAGGGCGACGGGAGCAGTACTTC.

The chain is built from TRBV4-1 and TRBJ1-6; a weak D match, TRBD1 (6 bases). The CDR3 totals 16 residues. Per the germline V gene, CDR1 is MGHRA and CDR2 is YSYEKL. V gave up 3 bases and J gave up 6 bases, with 15 bases separating them. The CDR3 here is CASSHTGTRVNSPLHF. Written as DNA, the CDR3 is TGCGCCAGCAGCCACACCGGGACAAGAGTTAATTCACCCCTCCACTTT.

V is TRBV27 and J is TRBJ1-1, with D possibly being TRBD1 (6 bases). This CDR3 region has 16 residues. V lost 0 bases to trimming and J lost 1 base, with 12 bases between them. Germline lookup yields CDR1 MNHEY and CDR2 SMNVEV (reference sequence). This chain's CDR3 is CASSLSTGFWNTEAFF. DNA of the CDR3: TGTGCCAGCAGTTTATCCACAGGGTTTTGGAACACTGAAGCTTTCTTT.

This clone was observed a few times. This rearrangement joins TRBV5-1 to TRBJ2-5; D gene unclear. Germline V gene sequence: CDR1 SGHRS, CDR2 YFSETQ. CDR3 size: 15 residues. Between the trimmed V and J ends, which lost 0 bases and 0 bases, there was a span of 9 bases. Here the CDR3 DNA reads TGCGCCAGCAGCTTGGGGGCCCTTAACCAAGAGACCCAGTACTTC. As protein: CASSLGALNQETQYF.

Only a few counts were recorded for this clone. J is TRBJ2-7 and V is TRBV2; TRBD1 aligns across 8 bases. Trimming took 7 bases from V and 3 from J; bases not matched to a gene: 5. Germline CDR1 is SNHLY and CDR2 is FYNNEI. The CDR3 has 13 residues. This CDR3 is CASIGGQGYEQYF. Written as DNA, the CDR3 is TGTGCCAGCATTGGTGGACAGGGCTACGAGCAGTACTTC.

The chain carries TRBV7-2 and TRBJ2-5, with a weak D call TRBD2 (6 bases). Germline assignment: CDR1 SGHTA and CDR2 FQGNSA. Trimming cost V 1 base and J 2 bases, with 17 bases left between them. The CDR3 runs 17 residues. The CDR3 region has the DNA TGTGCCAGCAGCTTAGTTTTCGTCGCGGGGAAGCAAGAGACCCAGTACTTC. Translating it yields CASSLVFVAGKQETQYF.

The V call is TRBV6-5, the J call TRBJ1-5, with D perhaps matching TRBD1 (5 bases). This CDR3 is built from 13 residues. Germline V gene sequence: CDR1 MNHEY, CDR2 SVGAGI. V dropped 5 bases and J dropped 4 bases, with 9 bases sitting between them. As DNA, the CDR3 is TGTGCCAGCAGTCCACGGGGGAATCAGCCCCAGCATTTT. It encodes CASSPRGNQPQHF.

This clone occurred once. The chain carries TRBV25-1 and TRBJ1-1; TRBD1 aligns across 9 bases. Germline V CDR1 and CDR2: MGHDK, SYGVNS. J lost 3 bases, V lost 5 bases, and 4 bases had no gene match. CDR3 size: 14 residues. CDR3 loop: CASSFTGGYTEAFF. The CDR3 bases are TGTGCCAGCAGTTTTACAGGGGGCTACACTGAAGCTTTCTTT.